The 30 T cell receptor beta chains presented below share a single source sample, sequenced in a study of prognosis after radiotherapy for stage I lung cancer. From genomic DNA, two-round multiplex PCR was used to amplify TCR beta CDR3. First-round PCR amplification was performed with primers specific to each TRBV and TRBJ gene. TCRdb reprocessed the multiplex PCR reads via MiXCR and lists one record per CDR3 protein. The data hold about 51,000 distinct CDR3 sequences, with about 37% observed a single time. The material sequenced was PBMCs, taken before or after stereotactic body radiation therapy (not recorded which). These TCRs come from a donor over 45 with non-small cell lung cancer.

This clonotype appeared a few times. The chain couples TRBV19 to TRBJ1-5; weak D call: TRBD1 (6 bases). Between the trimmed V and J ends, which lost 3 bases and 1 base, there was a span of 7 bases. Germline CDR1 is LNHDA and CDR2 is SQIVND (reference sequence). The length of the CDR3 is 14 residues. DNA for the CDR3: TGTGCCAGTAGTATTGGACAGAGCAATCAGCCCCAGCATTTT. Its protein is CASSIGQSNQPQHF.

This clonotype has ten or more counts. V is TRBV5-6 and J is TRBJ1-5; D call uncertain. The CDR3 has 15 residues. The germline V gene encodes CDR1 SGHDT and CDR2 YYEEEE. V shed 7 bases and J shed 1 base, with 15 bases lying between them. The CDR3 nucleotides are TGTGCCAGCGGCCGGTACGGTGCGAGCAATCAGCCCCAGCATTTT. Translated, it gives CASGRYGASNQPQHF.

This clonotype was counted at least ten times. V is TRBV6-1 and J is TRBJ2-3; D might be TRBD2 (6 bases). There are 17 residues in the CDR3. CDR1 is MNHNS, CDR2 SASEGT, per germline. V was pared by 4 bases and J by 2 bases, with 19 bases between. The CDR3 loop reads CASSGVVSGRFTDTQYF. The DNA for the CDR3 is TGTGCCAGCAGTGGAGTGGTTAGCGGCAGGTTCACAGATACGCAGTATTTT.

About this clonotype itself: A much larger clone sits a single nucleotide away, making a read error possible. J is TRBJ2-1 and V is TRBV7-3; D call uncertain. The CDR3 length is 13 residues. Looked up from germline, CDR1 is SGHTA and CDR2 is FQGTGA. CDR3 nucleotide sequence: TGTGCCAGCAGCGAGGTAGCAGGCAATGGGCAGTTCTTC. Residues: CASSEVAGNGQFF. Full variable domain (missing parts from reference TRBV7-3 and TRBJ2-1): GAGVSQTPSNKVTEKGKYVELRCDPISGHTALYWYRQSLGQGPEFLIYFQGTGAADDSGLPNDRFFAVRPEGSVSTLKIQRTERGDSAVYLCASSEVAGNGQFFGPGTRLTVL.

This clonotype was seen repeatedly, ten times or more. The chain joins TRBV6-2 or TRBV6-3 to TRBJ2-2, with 8 bases matching TRBD1. V trimming: 8 bases; J trimming: 0 bases; junction bases outside the gene matches: 2. CDR1 and CDR2 (germline): MNHEY, SVGEGT. The CDR3 contains 14 residues. The CDR3: CASLDRANTGELFF. The CDR3 coding sequence is TGTGCCAGCCTGGACAGGGCGAACACCGGGGAGCTGTTTTTT.

This clonotype was detected ten times or more. The chain recombines TRBV5-1 with TRBJ2-5; D not resolved. Germline V gene data show CDR1 as SGHRS and CDR2 as YFSETQ. V was shortened by 1 base and J by 1 base, with 8 bases between the two germline ends. The CDR3 length is 14 residues. CDR3 in amino acids: CASSLHSSQETQYF. Here the CDR3 DNA reads TGCGCCAGCAGCTTGCATAGCTCCCAAGAGACCCAGTACTTC.

This chain joins TRBV5-4 and TRBJ2-7; 7 positions agree with TRBD2. The CDR3 is 11 amino acids. Germline V CDR1 and CDR2: SGHNT, YYREEE (reference sequence). Trimming at V came to 4 bases and at J to 12 bases, leaving 7 bases not matched to a gene. CDR3 region: CASSLGGSRYF. CDR3 nucleotides: TGTGCCAGCAGCCTGGGCGGGAGTAGGTACTTC.

This clonotype was counted ten times or more. J is TRBJ2-4 and V is TRBV30, with D perhaps TRBD1 (5 bases). Germline assignment: CDR1 GTSNPN and CDR2 SVGIG (reference sequence). With 3 bases removed from V and 3 bases from J, the gap between germline ends came to 15 bases. This CDR3 is 15 amino acids long. Written as DNA, the CDR3 is TGTGCCTGGAGGATTGAGAGTAGGGGCAAAAACATTCAGTACTTC. The encoded protein is CAWRIESRGKNIQYF. Together with reference TRBV30 and TRBJ2-4, the CDR3 gives the full variable domain: SQTIHQWPATLVQPVGSPLSLECTVEGTSNPNLYWYRQAAGRGLQLLFYSVGIGQISSEVPQNLSASRPQDRQFILSSKKLLLSDSGFYLCAWRIESRGKNIQYFGAGTRLSVL.

This clonotype showed up many times. It may be a read error: a sequence one base away is much more abundant. The genes are TRBV7-2 and TRBJ1-3; D call uncertain. CDR1 and CDR2 from the germline V gene are SGHTA and FQGNSA. The CDR3 is 17 residues long. The CDR3 sequence: CASSLRPFGYSGNTVYF. The CDR3 DNA follows: TGTGCCAGCAGCTTACGCCCCTTCGGGTACTCTGGAAACACCGTATATTTT. Together with reference TRBV7-2 and TRBJ1-3, the CDR3 gives the full variable domain: GAGVSQSPSNKVTEKGKDVELRCDPISGHTALYWYRQSLGQGLEFLIYFQGNSAPDKSGLPSDRFSAERTGGSVSTLTIQRTQQEDSAVYLCASSLRPFGYSGNTVYFGEGSWLTVV.

About this clonotype: A much larger clone differs from this one at a single base, so this may be a read error. The J gene is TRBJ2-6, the V gene TRBV14; the D call may be TRBD1 or TRBD2 (5 bases each). This CDR3 comprises 15 residues. Germline lookup yields CDR1 SGHDN and CDR2 FVKESK. V shed 1 base and J shed 6 bases, with 10 bases lying between them. CDR3 region: CASSQGGAVANVLTF. Written as DNA, the CDR3 is TGTGCCAGCAGCCAAGGAGGGGCTGTGGCCAACGTCCTGACTTTC.

This clonotype was counted many times. This chain links TRBV6-1 with TRBJ1-1; a weak D match, TRBD1 (5 bases). Germline CDR1 is MNHNS and CDR2 is SASEGT. The CDR3 contains 14 residues. V was pared by 4 bases and J by 10 bases, with 19 bases between. The CDR3 DNA is TGTGCCAGCAGTGCCCCGGGGGGTCACTTGGTAGCTTTCTTT. As protein: CASSAPGGHLVAFF.

The chain is built from TRBV7-3 and TRBJ2-3; a weak D match, TRBD1 (7 bases). Trimming cost V 4 bases and J 6 bases, with 8 bases left between them. Germline CDR1 and CDR2: SGHTA and FQGTGA. This CDR3 region has 12 residues. This chain's CDR3 is CASSSGGDTQYF. CDR3 bases: TGTGCCAGCAGCTCAGGGGGGGATACGCAGTATTTT.

This clonotype was counted a few times. Just one base apart from a much larger clone, this may be a read error. V and J are TRBV6-1 and TRBJ2-7, with TRBD1 as a possible D gene (5 bases). In germline, CDR1 is MNHNS, CDR2 SASEGT. Trimming took 5 bases from V and 4 from J, leaving 15 bases between them. The CDR3 consists of 14 residues. DNA for the CDR3: TGTGCCAGCAGTCAAAGGGAAGGGGTGTACGAGCAGTACTTC. Translation: CASSQREGVYEQYF.

As regards this clonotype: A much bigger clone sits one base away, suggesting this may be a read error. This chain joins TRBV5-6 and TRBJ2-3, with D perhaps matching TRBD1 or TRBD2 (6 bases each). Trimming took 6 bases from V and 0 from J, leaving 20 bases between them. Germline V gene data show CDR1 as SGHDT and CDR2 as YYEEEE. The CDR3 runs 17 residues. CDR3 DNA sequence: TGTGCCAGCATCCCTACCAAGGGGGGACCTAGCACAGATACGCAGTATTTT. It specifies CASIPTKGGPSTDTQYF.

There are many counts of this clonotype. The genes are TRBV20-1 and TRBJ2-7, with unresolved D. Looked up from germline, CDR1 is DFQATT and CDR2 is SNEGSKA (reference sequence). The CDR3 extends over 14 amino acids. Trimming removed 2 bases from V and 0 bases from J, with 11 bases in between. The CDR3 DNA is TGCAGTGCTAGAAGGATCTCCAACTCCTACGAGCAGTACTTC. It yields the protein CSARRISNSYEQYF.

This clonotype was found many times. The chain uses TRBV6-2 or TRBV6-3 and TRBJ2-3; D remains unclear. The CDR3 contains 16 residues. V dropped 4 bases and J dropped 4 bases, with 18 bases sitting between them. The germline CDR1 and CDR2 sequences are MNHEY and SVGEGT. CDR3 nucleotides: TGTGCCAGCAGTTCGTCAATGGGCTCTGTTGCAGATACGCAGTATTTT. As protein: CASSSSMGSVADTQYF.

As to this clonotype: This could be a read error, since a much larger clone is one nucleotide away. The rearrangement joins TRBV5-6 to TRBJ2-1; D possibly corresponds to TRBD2 (7 bases). The CDR3 is 15 amino acids. The ends were cut back, 5 bases at V and 2 bases at J, with 14 bases in the middle. Germline CDR1 SGHDT, CDR2 YYEEEE. CDR3 region: CASREGGLPYNEQFF. CDR3 in DNA: TGTGCCAGCAGGGAGGGGGGGCTCCCCTACAATGAGCAGTTCTTC.

This clonotype showed up many times. The chain carries TRBV27 and TRBJ1-6; no clear D. Deletions cut 3 bases from V and 6 bases from J, with 3 bases between. The CDR3 runs 12 residues. Germline V lookup: CDR1 MNHEY, CDR2 SMNVEV (reference sequence). CDR3 DNA sequence: TGTGCCAGCAGTTTTGTTAATTCACCCCTCCACTTT. This encodes CASSFVNSPLHF.

Ten or more counts support this clonotype. The chain combines TRBV6-1 with TRBJ2-1; 9 bases fit TRBD2. The CDR3 covers 16 residues. After removal of 5 bases from V and 7 bases from J, the junction contained 12 bases not matched to a gene. CDR1 is MNHNS and CDR2 is SASEGT in the germline V gene. DNA for the CDR3: TGTGCCAGCAGTCCCTTACCCAGCGGGAGGATGAATGAGCAGTTCTTC. It encodes CASSPLPSGRMNEQFF.

As regards this clonotype: A read error is likely here: a far larger clone is one base away. The chain has TRBV7-9 and TRBJ2-1, with 7 bases aligning to TRBD2. The V gene's germline CDR1 is SEHNR and CDR2 FQNEAQ (reference sequence). There are 16 residues in the CDR3. CDR3 in amino acids: CTSSSGGRSSYNEQFF. CDR3 bases: TGTACCAGCAGCAGTGGCGGGAGAAGCTCCTACAATGAGCAGTTCTTC.

This clonotype was seen ten or more times. The V call is TRBV4-2, the J call TRBJ1-5; D gene ambiguous. CDR1 is LGHNA, CDR2 YNFKEQ, per germline. V lost 1 base, J lost 1 base, and 5 bases lay in between. The length of the CDR3 is 14 residues. CDR3 sequence (DNA): TGTGCCAGCAGCCAAGCCGACAGCAATCAGCCCCAGCATTTT. Translated: CASSQADSNQPQHF.

Note on this clonotype: One base separates it from a far larger clone, so it is likely a read error. The rearrangement joins TRBV6-2 or TRBV6-3 to TRBJ1-5; no reliable D call. The CDR3 runs 14 residues. CDR1 and CDR2 from the germline V gene are MNHEY and SVGEGT. The CDR3 coding sequence is TGTGCCATCAGTTCCCCTTGGGTTGAGCAGCCCCAGCATTTT. Translated, it gives CAISSPWVEQPQHF.

This clonotype was seen at least ten times. At one of its ends the junction is not consistent with the germline gene, which may arise from a read error. This chain links TRBV30 with TRBJ1-1; possible D gene TRBD1, 5 bases. Germline V gives CDR1 GTSNPN, CDR2 SVGIG (reference sequence). The CDR3 covers 13 residues. The CDR3 loop reads CAWSAGMKTEAFF. The CDR3 DNA is TGTGCCTGGAGTGCAGGGATGAAGACTGAAGCTTTCTTT.

This clonotype was seen repeatedly, ten times or more. V gene TRBV4-2 combines with J gene TRBJ2-7; TRBD2 matches at 14 bases. Trimming removed 1 base from V and 6 bases from J; junction bases left unmatched: 8. This CDR3 is built from 17 residues. Germline CDR1 reads LGHNA; CDR2 reads YNFKEQ. DNA for the CDR3: TGTGCCAGCAGCCAAGGTGGGACTAGCGGGAGTCCGGGCGAGCAGTACTTC. Residues: CASSQGGTSGSPGEQYF.

In its sample, this clonotype was seen many times. CDR3 nucleotides: TGTGCCAGCAGTGACTCGGAGCGGGAGAAGCAGTTCTTC. It is translated as CASSDSEREKQFF. This chain uses TRBV6-4 with TRBJ2-1, with 8 bases matching TRBD2. There are 13 residues in the CDR3. In germline, CDR1 is MRHNA, CDR2 SNTAGT. V was pared by 0 bases and J by 11 bases, with 3 bases of the junction left unmatched.

Ten or more counts support this clonotype. The J gene is TRBJ1-2, the V gene TRBV6-2 or TRBV6-3; TRBD1 matches at 7 bases. The CDR3 is made up of 15 amino acids. The V and J ends lost 6 bases and 7 bases, in that order; junction bases with no gene match: 14. Germline V CDR1 and CDR2: MNHEY, SVGEGT. In DNA, the CDR3 is TGTGCCAGCAGCCTAGGTCCCAACAGGGGTGCTGGCTACACCTTC. Its translation is CASSLGPNRGAGYTF.

The chain recombines TRBV12-5 with TRBJ2-2, with D perhaps TRBD2 (5 bases). The CDR3 totals 17 residues. The ends were cut back, 10 bases at V and 4 bases at J, with 25 bases in the middle. The V gene's germline CDR1 is LGHNT and CDR2 FRNRAP. In nucleotides, the CDR3 is TGTGCTATTTGTTCCCCCTCCTGGGAGCGGAGCACCGGGGAGCTGTTTTTT. Translated: CAICSPSWERSTGELFF.

In this sample, this clonotype turned up many times. V usage is TRBV6-1 and J usage is TRBJ2-1, with a weak D call TRBD2 (5 bases). Germline CDR1 MNHNS, CDR2 SASEGT. The CDR3 covers 14 residues. V lost 6 bases, J lost 6 bases, and 15 bases lay in between. The CDR3 reads CASSLEAVGNEQFF. DNA of the CDR3: TGTGCCAGCAGCCTGGAGGCAGTTGGCAATGAGCAGTTCTTC.

This clonotype was detected ten times or more. This chain uses TRBV6-2 or TRBV6-3 with TRBJ2-5, with D maybe TRBD1 (6 bases). Germline V gives CDR1 MNHEY, CDR2 SVGEGT. This CDR3 is 16 amino acids long. V lost 5 bases to trimming and J lost 1 base, with 17 bases between them. The CDR3 region has the DNA TGTGCCAGCAGTCTCTACCGGGGACACGTCCAAGAGACCCAGTACTTC. Amino acids: CASSLYRGHVQETQYF.

This chain connects TRBV7-8 to TRBJ2-3; TRBD2 matches 7 bases. CDR1 and CDR2 (germline): SGHVS, FQNEAQ. V shed 5 bases, J shed 2 bases, and the junction held 7 bases outside the gene matches. The CDR3 is 15 amino acids. CDR3 region: CASSPLADPTDTQYF. The DNA for the CDR3 is TGTGCCAGCAGCCCCCTAGCGGACCCCACAGATACGCAGTATTTT.